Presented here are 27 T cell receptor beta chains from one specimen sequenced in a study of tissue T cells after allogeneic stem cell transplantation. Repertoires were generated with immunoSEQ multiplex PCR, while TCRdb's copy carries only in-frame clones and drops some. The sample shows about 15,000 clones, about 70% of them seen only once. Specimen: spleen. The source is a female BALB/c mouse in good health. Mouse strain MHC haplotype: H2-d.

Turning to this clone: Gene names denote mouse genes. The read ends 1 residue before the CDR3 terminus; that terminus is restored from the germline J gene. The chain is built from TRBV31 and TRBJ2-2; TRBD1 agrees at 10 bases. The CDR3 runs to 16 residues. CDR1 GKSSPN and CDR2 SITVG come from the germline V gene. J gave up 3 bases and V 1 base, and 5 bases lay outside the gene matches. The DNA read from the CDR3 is TGTGCCTGGAGTCACCGGGACAGGGGAGACACCGGGCAGCTCTAC. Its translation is CAWSHRDRGDTGQLY. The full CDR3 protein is CAWSHRDRGDTGQLYF.

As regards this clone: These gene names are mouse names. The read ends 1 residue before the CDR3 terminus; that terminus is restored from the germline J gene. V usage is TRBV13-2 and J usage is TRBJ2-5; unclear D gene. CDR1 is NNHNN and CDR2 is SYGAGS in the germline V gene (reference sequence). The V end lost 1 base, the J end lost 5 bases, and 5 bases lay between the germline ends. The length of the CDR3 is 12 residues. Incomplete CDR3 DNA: TGTGCCAGCGGTGATACGGGAGACACCCAGTAC. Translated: CASGDTGDTQY. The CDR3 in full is CASGDTGDTQYF.

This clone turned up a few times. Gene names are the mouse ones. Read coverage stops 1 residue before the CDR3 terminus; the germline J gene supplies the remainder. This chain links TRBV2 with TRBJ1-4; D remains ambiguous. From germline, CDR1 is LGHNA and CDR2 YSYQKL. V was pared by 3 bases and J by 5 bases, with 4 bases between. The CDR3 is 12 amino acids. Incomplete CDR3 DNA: TGTGCCAGCAGCCACTCGAACGAAAGATTATTT. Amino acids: CASSHSNERLF. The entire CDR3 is CASSHSNERLFF.

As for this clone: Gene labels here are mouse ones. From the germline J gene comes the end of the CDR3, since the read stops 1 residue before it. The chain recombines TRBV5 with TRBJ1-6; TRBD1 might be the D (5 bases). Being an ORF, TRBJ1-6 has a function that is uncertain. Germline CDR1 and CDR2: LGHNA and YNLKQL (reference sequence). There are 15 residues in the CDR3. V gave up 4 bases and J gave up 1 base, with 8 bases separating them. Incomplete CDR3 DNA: TGTGCCAGCAGCCCCGGACAATCCTATAATTCGCCCCTCTAC. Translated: CASSPGQSYNSPLY. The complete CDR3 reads CASSPGQSYNSPLYF.

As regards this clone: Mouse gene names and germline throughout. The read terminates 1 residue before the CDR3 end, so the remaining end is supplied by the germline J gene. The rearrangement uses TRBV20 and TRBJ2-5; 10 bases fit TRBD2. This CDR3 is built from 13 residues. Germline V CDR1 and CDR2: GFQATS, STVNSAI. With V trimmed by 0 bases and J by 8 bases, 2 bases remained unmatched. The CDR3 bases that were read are TGTGGTGCTAGGGAAGACTGGGGGGCCACCCAGTAC. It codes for CGAREDWGATQY. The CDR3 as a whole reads CGAREDWGATQYF.

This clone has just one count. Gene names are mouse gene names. The CDR3 reads CASRQGESDYTF. CDR3 DNA (partial): TGTGCCAGCAGACAGGGGGAATCCGACTACACC. The chain couples TRBV19 to TRBJ1-2, with 8 bases that match TRBD1. The CDR3 end falls 1 residue outside the read, so it is completed with the germline J gene. The germline V gene encodes CDR1 FNHDT and CDR2 SITEND (reference sequence). CDR3 size: 12 residues. V shed 5 bases, J shed 5 bases, and the junction held 2 bases outside the gene matches.

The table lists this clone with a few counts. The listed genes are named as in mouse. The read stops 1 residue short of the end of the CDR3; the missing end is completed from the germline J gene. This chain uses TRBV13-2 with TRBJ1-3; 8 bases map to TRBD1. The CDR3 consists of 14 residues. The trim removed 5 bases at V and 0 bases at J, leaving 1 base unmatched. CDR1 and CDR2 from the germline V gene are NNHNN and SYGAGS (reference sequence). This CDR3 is CASGDRVSGNTLYF. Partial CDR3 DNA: TGTGCCAGCGGGGACAGGGTTTCTGGAAATACGCTCTAT.

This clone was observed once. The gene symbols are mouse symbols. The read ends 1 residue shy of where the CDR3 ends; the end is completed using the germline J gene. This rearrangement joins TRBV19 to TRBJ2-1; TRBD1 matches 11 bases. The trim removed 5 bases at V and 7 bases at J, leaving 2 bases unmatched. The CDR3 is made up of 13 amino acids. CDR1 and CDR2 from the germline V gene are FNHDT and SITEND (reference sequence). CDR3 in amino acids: CASSGTGGAEQFF. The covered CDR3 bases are TGTGCCAGCAGCGGGACAGGGGGGGCTGAGCAGTTC. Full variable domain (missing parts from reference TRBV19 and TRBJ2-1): GGIITQTPKFLIGQEGQKLTLKCQQNFNHDTMYWYRQDSGKGLRLIYYSITENDLQKGDLSEGYDASREKKSSFSLTVTSAQKNEMAVFLCASSGTGGAEQFFGPGTRLTVL.

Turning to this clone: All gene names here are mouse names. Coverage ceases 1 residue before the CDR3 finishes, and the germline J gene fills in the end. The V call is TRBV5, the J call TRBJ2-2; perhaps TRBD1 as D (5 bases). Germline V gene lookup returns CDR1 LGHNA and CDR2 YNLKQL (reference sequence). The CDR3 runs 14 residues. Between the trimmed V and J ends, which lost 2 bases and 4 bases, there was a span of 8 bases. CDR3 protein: CASSQQGGTGQLYF. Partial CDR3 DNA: TGTGCCAGCAGCCAACAGGGAGGCACCGGGCAGCTCTAC.

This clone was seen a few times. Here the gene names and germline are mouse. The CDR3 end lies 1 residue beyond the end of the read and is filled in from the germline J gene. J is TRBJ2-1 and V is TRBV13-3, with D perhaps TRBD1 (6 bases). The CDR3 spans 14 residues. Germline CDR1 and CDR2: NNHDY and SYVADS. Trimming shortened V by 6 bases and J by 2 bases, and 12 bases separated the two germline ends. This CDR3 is CASTPRTDYAEQFF. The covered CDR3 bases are TGTGCCAGCACCCCTAGGACAGACTATGCTGAGCAGTTC.

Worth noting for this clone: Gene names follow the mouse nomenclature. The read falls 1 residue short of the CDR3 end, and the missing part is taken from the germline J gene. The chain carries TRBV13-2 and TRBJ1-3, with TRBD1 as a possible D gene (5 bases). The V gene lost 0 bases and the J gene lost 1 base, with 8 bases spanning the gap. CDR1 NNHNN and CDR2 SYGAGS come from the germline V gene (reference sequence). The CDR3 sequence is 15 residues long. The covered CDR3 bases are TGTGCCAGCGGTGATGGGCAGGGCTCTGGAAATACGCTCTAT. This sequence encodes CASGDGQGSGNTLY. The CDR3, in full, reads CASGDGQGSGNTLYF.

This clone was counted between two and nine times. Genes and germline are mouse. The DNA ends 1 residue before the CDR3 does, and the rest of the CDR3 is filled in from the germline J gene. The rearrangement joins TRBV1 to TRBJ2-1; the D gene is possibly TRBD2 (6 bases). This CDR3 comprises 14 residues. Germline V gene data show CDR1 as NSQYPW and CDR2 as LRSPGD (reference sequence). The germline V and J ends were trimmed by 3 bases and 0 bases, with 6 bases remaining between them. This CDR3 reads CTCSAGGNYAEQFF. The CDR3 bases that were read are TGCACCTGCAGTGCGGGGGGTAACTATGCTGAGCAGTTC.

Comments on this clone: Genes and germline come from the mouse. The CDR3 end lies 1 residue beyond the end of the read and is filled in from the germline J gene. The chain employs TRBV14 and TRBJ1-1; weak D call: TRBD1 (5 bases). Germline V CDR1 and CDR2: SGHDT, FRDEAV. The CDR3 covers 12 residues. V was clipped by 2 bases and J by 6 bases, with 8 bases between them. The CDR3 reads CASSLWGAEVFF. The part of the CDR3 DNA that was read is TGTGCCAGCAGTTTATGGGGGGCAGAAGTCTTC.

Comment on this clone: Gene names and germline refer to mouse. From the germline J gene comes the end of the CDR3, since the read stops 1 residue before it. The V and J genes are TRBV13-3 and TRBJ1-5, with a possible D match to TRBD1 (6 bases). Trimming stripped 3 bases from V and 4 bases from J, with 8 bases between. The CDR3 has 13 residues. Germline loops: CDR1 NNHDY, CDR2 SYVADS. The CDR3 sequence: CASSGGQNQAPLF. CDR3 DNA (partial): TGTGCCAGCAGTGGGGGACAAAACCAGGCTCCGCTT.

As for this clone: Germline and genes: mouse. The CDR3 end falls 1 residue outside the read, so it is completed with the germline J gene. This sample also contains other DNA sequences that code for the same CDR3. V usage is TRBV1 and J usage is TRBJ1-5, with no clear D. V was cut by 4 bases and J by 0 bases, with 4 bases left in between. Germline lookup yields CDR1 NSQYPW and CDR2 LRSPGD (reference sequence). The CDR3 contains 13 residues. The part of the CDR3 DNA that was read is TGCACCTGCAGTGGATATAACAACCAGGCTCCGCTT. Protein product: CTCSGYNNQAPL. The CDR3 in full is CTCSGYNNQAPLF.

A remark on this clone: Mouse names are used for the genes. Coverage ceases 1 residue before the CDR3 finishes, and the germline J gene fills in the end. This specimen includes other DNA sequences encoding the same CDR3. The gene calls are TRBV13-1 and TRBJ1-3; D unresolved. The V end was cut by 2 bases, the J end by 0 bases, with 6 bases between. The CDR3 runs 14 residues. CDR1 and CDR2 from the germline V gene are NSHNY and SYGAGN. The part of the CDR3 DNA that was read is TGTGCCAGCAGTGAAAAGGGTTCTGGAAATACGCTCTAT. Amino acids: CASSEKGSGNTLY. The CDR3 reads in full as CASSEKGSGNTLYF.

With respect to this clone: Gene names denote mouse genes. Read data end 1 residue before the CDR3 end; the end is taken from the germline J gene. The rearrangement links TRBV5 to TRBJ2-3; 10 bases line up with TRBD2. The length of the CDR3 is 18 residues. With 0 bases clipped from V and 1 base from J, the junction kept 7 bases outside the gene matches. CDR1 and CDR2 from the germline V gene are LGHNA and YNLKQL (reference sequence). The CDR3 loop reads CASSQDEAGGARAETLYF. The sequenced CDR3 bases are TGTGCCAGCAGCCAAGATGAGGCTGGGGGGGCGCGTGCAGAAACGCTGTAT.

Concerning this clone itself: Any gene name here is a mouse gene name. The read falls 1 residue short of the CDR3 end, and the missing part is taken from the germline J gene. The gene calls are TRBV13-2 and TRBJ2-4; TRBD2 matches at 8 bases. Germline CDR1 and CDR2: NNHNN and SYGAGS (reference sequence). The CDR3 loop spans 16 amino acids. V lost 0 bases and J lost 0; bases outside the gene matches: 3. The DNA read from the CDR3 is TGTGCCAGCGGTGATGCTCTGGGGGGTAGTCAAAACACCTTGTAC. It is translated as CASGDALGGSQNTLY. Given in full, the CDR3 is CASGDALGGSQNTLYF.

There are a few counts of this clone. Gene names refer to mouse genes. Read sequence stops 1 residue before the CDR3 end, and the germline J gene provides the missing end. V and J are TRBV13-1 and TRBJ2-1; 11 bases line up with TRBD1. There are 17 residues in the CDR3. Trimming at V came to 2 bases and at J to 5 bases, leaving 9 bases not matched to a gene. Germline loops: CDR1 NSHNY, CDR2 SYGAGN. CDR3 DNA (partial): TGTGCCAGCAGTGAGCGGGACAGGGGGAGAAGGAATGCTGAGCAGTTC. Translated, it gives CASSERDRGRRNAEQF. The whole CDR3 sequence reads CASSERDRGRRNAEQFF.

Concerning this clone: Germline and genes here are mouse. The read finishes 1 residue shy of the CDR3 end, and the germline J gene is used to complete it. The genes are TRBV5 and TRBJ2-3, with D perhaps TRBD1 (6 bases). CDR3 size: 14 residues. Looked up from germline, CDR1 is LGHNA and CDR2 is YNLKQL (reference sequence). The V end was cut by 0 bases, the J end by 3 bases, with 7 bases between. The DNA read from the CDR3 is TGTGCCAGCAGCCAAGAGGGGACAGCAGAAACGCTGTAT. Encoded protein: CASSQEGTAETLY. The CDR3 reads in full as CASSQEGTAETLYF.

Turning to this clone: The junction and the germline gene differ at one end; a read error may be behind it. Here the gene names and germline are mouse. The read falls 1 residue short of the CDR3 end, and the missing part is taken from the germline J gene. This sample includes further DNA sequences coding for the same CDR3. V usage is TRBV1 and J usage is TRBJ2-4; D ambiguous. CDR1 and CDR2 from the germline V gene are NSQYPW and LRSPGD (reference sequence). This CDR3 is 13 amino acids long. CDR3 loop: CTCSADVGNTLYF. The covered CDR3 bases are TGTACCTGCAGTGCAGATGTAGGGAACACCTTGTAC.

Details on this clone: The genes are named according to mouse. CDR3 bases read: TGTGGTGCTGGGACAGGGACCTATGAACAGTAC. Its translation is CGAGTGTYEQY. The complete CDR3 protein is CGAGTGTYEQYF. The rearrangement uses TRBV20 and TRBJ2-7; TRBD1 matches 9 bases. The CDR3 extends 1 residue past the end of the read, so its final part is completed from the germline J gene. The germline CDR1 and CDR2 sequences are GFQATS and STVNSAI. The CDR3 runs 12 residues. Trimming removed 5 bases from V and 2 bases from J; junction bases left unmatched: 1. Full variable domain (remainder filled in from reference TRBV20 and TRBJ2-7): GALVYQYPRRTICKSGTSMRMECQAVGFQATSVAWYRQSPQKTFELIALSTVNSAIKYEQNFTQEKFPISHPNLSFSSMTVLNAYLEDRGLYLCGAGTGTYEQYFGPGTRLTVL.

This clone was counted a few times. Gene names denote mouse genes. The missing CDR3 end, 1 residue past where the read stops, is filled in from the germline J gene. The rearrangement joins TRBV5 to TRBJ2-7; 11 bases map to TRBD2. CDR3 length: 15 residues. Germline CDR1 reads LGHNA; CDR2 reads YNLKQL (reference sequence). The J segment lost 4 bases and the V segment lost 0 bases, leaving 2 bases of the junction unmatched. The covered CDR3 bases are TGTGCCAGCAGCCAAGACTGGGACTGGGGGTATGAACAGTAC. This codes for CASSQDWDWGYEQY. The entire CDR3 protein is CASSQDWDWGYEQYF.

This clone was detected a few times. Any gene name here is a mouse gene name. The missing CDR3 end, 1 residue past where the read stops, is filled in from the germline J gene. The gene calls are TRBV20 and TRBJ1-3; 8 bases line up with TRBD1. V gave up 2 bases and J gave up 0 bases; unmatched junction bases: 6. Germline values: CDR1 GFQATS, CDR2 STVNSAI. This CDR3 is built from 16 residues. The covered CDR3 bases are TGTGGTGCTAGGCTCCGGGACAGGAATTCTGGAAATACGCTCTAT. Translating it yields CGARLRDRNSGNTLY. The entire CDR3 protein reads CGARLRDRNSGNTLYF.

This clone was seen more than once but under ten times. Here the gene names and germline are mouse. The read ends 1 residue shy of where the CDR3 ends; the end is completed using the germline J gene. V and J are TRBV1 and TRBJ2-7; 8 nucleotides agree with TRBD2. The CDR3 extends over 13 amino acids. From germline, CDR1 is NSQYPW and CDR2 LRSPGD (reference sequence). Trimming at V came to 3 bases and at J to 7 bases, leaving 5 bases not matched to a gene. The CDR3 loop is CTCSADDWGEQYF. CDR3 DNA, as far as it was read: TGCACCTGCAGTGCCGACGACTGGGGAGAACAGTAC.

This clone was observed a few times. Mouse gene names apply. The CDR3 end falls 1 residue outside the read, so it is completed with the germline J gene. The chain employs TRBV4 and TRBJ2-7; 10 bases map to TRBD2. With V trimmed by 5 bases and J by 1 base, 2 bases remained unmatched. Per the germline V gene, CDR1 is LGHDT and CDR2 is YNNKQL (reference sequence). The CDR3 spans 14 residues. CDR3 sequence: CASSQTGGSYEQYF. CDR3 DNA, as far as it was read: TGTGCCAGCAGCCAGACTGGGGGGTCCTATGAACAGTAC.

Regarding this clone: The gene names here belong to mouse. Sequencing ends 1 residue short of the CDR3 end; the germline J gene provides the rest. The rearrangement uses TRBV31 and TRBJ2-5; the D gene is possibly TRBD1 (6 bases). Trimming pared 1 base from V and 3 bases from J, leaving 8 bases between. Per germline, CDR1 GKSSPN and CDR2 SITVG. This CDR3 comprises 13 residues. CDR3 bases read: TGTGCCTGGAGTCCGGGACATCAAGACACCCAGTAC. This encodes CAWSPGHQDTQY. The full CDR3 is CAWSPGHQDTQYF. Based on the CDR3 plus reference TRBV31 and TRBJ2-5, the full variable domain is AQTIHQWPVAEIKAVGSPLSLGCTIKGKSSPNLYWYWQATGGTLQQLFYSITVGQVESVVQLNLSASRPKDDQFILSTEKLLLSHSGFYLCAWSPGHQDTQYFGPGTRLLVL.